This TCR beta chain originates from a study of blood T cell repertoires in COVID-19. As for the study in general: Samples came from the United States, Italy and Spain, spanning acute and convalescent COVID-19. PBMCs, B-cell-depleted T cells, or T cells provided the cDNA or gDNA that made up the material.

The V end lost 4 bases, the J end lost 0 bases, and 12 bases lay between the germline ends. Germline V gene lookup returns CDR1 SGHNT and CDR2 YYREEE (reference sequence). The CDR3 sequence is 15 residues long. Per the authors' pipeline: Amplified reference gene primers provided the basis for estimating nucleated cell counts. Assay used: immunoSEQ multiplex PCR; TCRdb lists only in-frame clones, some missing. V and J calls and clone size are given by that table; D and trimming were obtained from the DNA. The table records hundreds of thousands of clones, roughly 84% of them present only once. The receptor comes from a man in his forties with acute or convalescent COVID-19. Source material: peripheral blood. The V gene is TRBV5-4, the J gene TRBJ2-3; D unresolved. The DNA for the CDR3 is TGTGCCAGCAGCCCTGTCGGAGCTAGCACAGATACGCAGTATTTT. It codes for CASSPVGASTDTQYF.